The sequence of this TCR beta chain was determined in a study of T cells in Graves' hyperthyroidism and ophthalmopathy. This clonotype appeared a few times. Between the trimmed V and J ends, which lost 7 bases and 0 bases, there was a span of 9 bases. The CDR3 runs to 13 residues. Clinical Activity Scores of at least 3, NOSPECS grades of at least 4 and durations under 3 months characterized ophthalmopathy patients. Researchers barred patients who had uncontrolled infection, other autoimmune disease, pregnancy or lactation. Amplification of TCR beta CDR3 regions was performed using RNA transcripts as template. Initially, a first-round RT-PCR of the TCR CDR3 employed the HTBI primer set. TCRdb ran MiXCR on the multiplex PCR reads and lists one entry per CDR3 protein. This table has about half a million distinct CDR3 sequences, under 25% appearing once.

This clonotype originated in a woman between 70 and 85 years old with Graves' ophthalmopathy. The sequencing input was blood. The V call is TRBV12-3 or TRBV12-4, the J call TRBJ1-2, with D tentatively TRBD1 (5 bases). CDR3 sequence reads: CASNWGANYGYTF. For the CDR3, the DNA is TGTGCCAGCAACTGGGGCGCTAACTATGGCTACACCTTC.